These 11 T cell receptor beta chains were all obtained from the same sample, sequenced in a study of cytomegalovirus exposure and HLA in healthy donors. The assay was immunoSEQ multiplex PCR, and TCRdb's table has in-frame clones only and misses some. The sample holds 110,000 to 150,000 clones, about 86% seen once. What was sequenced was PBMCs. Every receptor here comes from a man between 18 and 35 years old in good health and CMV-seronegative.

Remarks on this clone: A much larger clone is a single base away; this may be a read error. This chain joins TRBV5-4 and TRBJ2-7; D is ambiguous. This CDR3 is built from 12 residues. V shed 0 bases and J shed 2 bases, with 3 bases lying between them. CDR1 SGHNT and CDR2 YYREEE come from the germline V gene (reference sequence). Here the CDR3 reads CASSLDTYEQYF. In DNA form, the CDR3 reads TGTGCCAGCAGCTTGGATACCTACGAGCAGTACTTC.

The chain is built from TRBV6-6 and TRBJ2-1; TRBD1 matches at 8 bases. Germline CDR1 and CDR2: MNHNY and SVGAGI (reference sequence). The length of the CDR3 is 12 residues. The V gene end was trimmed by 7 bases and the J gene end by 14 bases; junction bases not matched to a gene: 10. CDR3 bases: TGTGCCAGCAACGACCCCCGACAGGGGAAGTTCTTC. It is translated as CASNDPRQGKFF.

The genes are TRBV30 and TRBJ2-7, with a weak D call TRBD2 (5 bases). The CDR3 spans 14 residues. Trimming left V 0 bases short and J 5 bases short, with 14 bases between. The V gene's germline CDR1 is GTSNPN and CDR2 SVGIG (reference sequence). Written as DNA, the CDR3 is TGTGCCTGGAGTGTACGACTATTGTTCGACGAGCAGTACTTC. The encoded protein is CAWSVRLLFDEQYF.

A single count supports this clone. This sequence joins TRBV6-5 and TRBJ2-4; the D gene is possibly TRBD2 (6 bases). CDR3 length: 14 amino acids. The V end lost 2 bases, the J end lost 10 bases, and 15 bases lay between the germline ends. From germline, CDR1 is MNHEY and CDR2 SVGAGI. CDR3 protein: CASSYVEGGGIQYF. The CDR3 DNA sequence: TGTGCCAGCAGTTACGTGGAGGGTGGGGGGATTCAGTACTTC.

The CDR3 loop is CATQGTGLSGNTIYF. The CDR3 region has the DNA TGTGCCACCCAGGGAACAGGGCTGTCTGGAAACACCATATATTTT. The rearrangement joins TRBV6-5 to TRBJ1-3; D may be TRBD1 (6 bases). Germline V gene sequence: CDR1 MNHEY, CDR2 SVGAGI. This CDR3 is built from 15 residues. V lost 10 bases, J lost 1 base, and 17 bases lay in between.

The chain combines TRBV7-2 with TRBJ2-5; TRBD1 might be the D (6 bases). The CDR3 consists of 13 residues. Trimming cost V 5 bases and J 6 bases, with 13 bases left between them. Germline V lookup: CDR1 SGHTA, CDR2 FQGNSA. CDR3 coding DNA: TGTGCCAGCAGCCTAAACAGGGATAAGACCCAGTACTTC. Its protein is CASSLNRDKTQYF. Supplemented by reference TRBV7-2 and TRBJ2-5, the full variable domain reads GAGVSQSPSNKVTEKGKDVELRCDPISGHTALYWYRQSLGQGLEFLIYFQGNSAPDKSGLPSDRFSAERTGGSVSTLTIQRTQQEDSAVYLCASSLNRDKTQYFGPGTRLLVL.

V gene TRBV7-2 combines with J gene TRBJ1-4, with 8 bases identical to TRBD1. Per germline, CDR1 SGHTA and CDR2 FQGNSA. The CDR3 is 14 amino acids. V trimming: 4 bases; J trimming: 3 bases; junction bases outside the gene matches: 1. CDR3 nucleotides: TGTGCCAGCAGCTCGGGACAGGCTAATGAAAAACTGTTTTTT. Residues: CASSSGQANEKLFF.

The chain uses TRBV6-5 and TRBJ2-3, with D hard to call. The V and J ends lost 6 bases and 4 bases respectively, with 5 bases between them. Germline lookup yields CDR1 MNHEY and CDR2 SVGAGI. This CDR3 contains 11 residues. The CDR3 sequence is CASRRSDTQYF. The CDR3 nucleotides are TGTGCCAGCAGGCGTTCAGATACGCAGTATTTT.

The chain combines TRBV6-5 with TRBJ1-1, with D possibly matching TRBD1 (6 bases). This CDR3 contains 15 residues. Germline V gene lookup returns CDR1 MNHEY and CDR2 SVGAGI. Trimming shortened V by 5 bases and J by 5 bases, and 18 bases separated the two germline ends. The CDR3 sequence: CASSLTPDRSTEAFF. CDR3 bases: TGTGCCAGCAGTCTGACACCCGACAGGTCAACTGAAGCTTTCTTT.

This chain uses TRBV15 with TRBJ1-1; a weak D match, TRBD1 (6 bases). CDR1 is LNHNV, CDR2 YYDKDF, per germline (reference sequence). This CDR3 is 13 amino acids long. Deletions cut 5 bases from V and 9 bases from J, with 16 bases between. The CDR3 DNA sequence: TGTGCCACCAGCCGACTGGACAGCGGACAAGCTTTCTTT. It yields the protein CATSRLDSGQAFF.

This chain joins TRBV7-9 and TRBJ2-7, with D possibly being TRBD2 (6 bases). The germline CDR1 and CDR2 sequences are SEHNR and FQNEAQ (reference sequence). The V end lost 1 base, the J end lost 0 bases, and 13 bases lay between the germline ends. This CDR3 spans 16 amino acids. Here the CDR3 reads CASSLVGGASSYEQYF. CDR3 DNA sequence: TGTGCCAGCAGCTTAGTTGGCGGGGCCAGCTCCTACGAGCAGTACTTC. Full variable domain (outside the CDR3, taken from reference TRBV7-9 and TRBJ2-7): DTGVSQNPRHKITKRGQNVTFRCDPISEHNRLYWYRQTLGQGPEFLTYFQNEAQLEKSRLLSDRFSAERPKGSFSTLEIQRTEQGDSAMYLCASSLVGGASSYEQYFGPGTRLTVT.